The TCR beta chain described here comes from a study of blood T cell repertoires in COVID-19. Study-level information: The cDNA or gDNA used as material had been derived from T cells, B-cell-depleted T cells, or PBMCs.

Germline V gene data show CDR1 as SGHRS and CDR2 as YFSETQ. V was clipped by 7 bases and J by 2 bases; unmatched bases: 4. The CDR3 totals 13 residues. Some clones are missing from TCRdb's copy, which holds only in-frame ones; the method was immunoSEQ multiplex PCR. The sample lists approximately 270,000 clones, around 89% occurring once. The gene calls are TRBV5-1 and TRBJ2-3, with 7 bases lining up with TRBD2. Sequenced sample: peripheral blood. This receptor was taken from a man in his thirties or forties with acute or convalescent COVID-19. The CDR3 region has the DNA TGCGCCAGCGGGCTAGCGGTCACAGATACGCAGTATTTT. Residues: CASGLAVTDTQYF.